Sequencing of this T cell receptor beta chain was carried out in a study of blood T cell repertoires in COVID-19 (dated by TCRdb to 2020 to 2021). Describing the broader study: Collaborator samples came from the United States, Italy and Spain and covered acute and convalescent phases of COVID-19. The prospective study material was composed of cDNA or gDNA derived from T cells, B-cell-depleted T cells, or PBMCs. Subjects who had been exposed to COVID-19, were actively infected with it, or had recovered from it provided the deeply sampled blood TCRbeta repertoires that made up the dataset. The repertoires were released in a freely available public database meant as a resource for research on the immune response to SARS-CoV-2. Samples came from the ongoing ImmuneRACE study (first 160 participants) plus 1,254 subjects from 6 global collaborators. The sample metadata nearly always contained a de-identified subject ID, COVID-19 status, age in years and sex. HLA class I and class II types, where available, came from metadata supplied by the sample provider rather than from assay-based typing.

Broad study findings and their caveats: How much clinical and demographic metadata was included differed by source and by participant, and the metadata was provided uncurated.

Trimming costs V 5 bases and J 0 bases, and their ends lie 14 bases apart. Including the terminal cysteine and phenylalanine, the CDR3 comprises 16 residues. CDR3 DNA is the only sequence kept; it has 48 bases, read in frame from the first base. From the germline V gene (reference sequence), CDR1 is PRHDT and CDR2 is FYEKMQ. A second Seattle source provided samples from volunteer blood donors who had recovered from COVID-19. Collaborating institutions collected whole blood in K2EDTA tubes following their own protocols. For TCRbeta analysis, collaborator samples were shipped as frozen whole blood, as isolated PBMCs, or as DNA extracted from either sample type. As regards this clone: What antigen it recognizes has not been identified. Base qualities are not provided; no much larger clone lies one nucleotide away.

TCRbeta CDR3 regions were amplified from genomic DNA by means of the immunoSEQ Assay, a bias-controlled multiplex PCR. The paper's data handling went like this. The number of nucleated cells in each sample was estimated by amplification of reference gene primers within the assay. To quantify the absolute abundance of each unique TCRbeta CDR3 rearrangement, sequence reads were collapsed and filtered. Productive Simpson clonality was computed per sample as the square root of Simpson's diversity index over productive rearrangements. In TCRdb, the immuneACCESS table is reduced to in-frame sequences with V and J assigned. These tables do not hold every clone; where another copy was compared, an unresolved V gene accounts for under half, and the others remain unexplained. The V and J calls and clone size are taken from that table; D and trimming were inferred from the DNA. The sample has 200,000 to 300,000 clones on record, roughly 87% of them singletons. The biggest ten clones account for roughly 7.8% of the sample.

Rearrangement joined TRBV13 to TRBJ2-1, and the D gene may be TRBD2, 5 bases matching. The clonotype originates from a man aged 60 to 75 who had recovered from COVID-19. Sequencing was done on a sample of peripheral blood. In nucleotides, the sequence is TGTGCCAGCAGCCCACCTACGGGAAGCTCCTACAATGAGCAGTTCTTC. Translated, this gives CASSPPTGSSYNEQFF.